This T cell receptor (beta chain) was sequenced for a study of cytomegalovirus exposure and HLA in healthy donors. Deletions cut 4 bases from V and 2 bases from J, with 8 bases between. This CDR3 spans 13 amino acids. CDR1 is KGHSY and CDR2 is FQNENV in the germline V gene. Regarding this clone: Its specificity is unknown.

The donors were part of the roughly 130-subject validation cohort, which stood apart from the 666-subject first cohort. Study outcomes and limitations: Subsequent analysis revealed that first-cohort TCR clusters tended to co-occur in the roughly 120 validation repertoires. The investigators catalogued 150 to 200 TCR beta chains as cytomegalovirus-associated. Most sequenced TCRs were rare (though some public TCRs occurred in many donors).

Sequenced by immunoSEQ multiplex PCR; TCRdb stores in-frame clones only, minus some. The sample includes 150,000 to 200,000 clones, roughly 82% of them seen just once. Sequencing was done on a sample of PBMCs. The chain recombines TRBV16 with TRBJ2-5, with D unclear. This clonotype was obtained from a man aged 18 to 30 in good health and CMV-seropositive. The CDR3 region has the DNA TGTGCCAGCAGCCCCCCCTTACAAGAGACCCAGTACTTC. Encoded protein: CASSPPLQETQYF.